These T cell receptor beta chains were read from a single sample in a study of tumor-infiltrating lymphocytes in primary liver carcinoma. TCRdb redid the calling of the multiplex PCR reads with MiXCR, one entry per CDR3 protein. Among about 200,000 distinct CDR3 sequences listed, approximately 65% were seen once. The specimen was peripheral blood. These receptors all stem from a woman aged 55-75 years with primary liver carcinoma and hepatitis B virus infection. CDR3s leave out the opening cysteine and the closing phenylalanine or tryptophan.

v_gene	len	j_gene	CDR3aa
TRBV6-6	15	TRBJ1-3	ASARALAGPSGYTIY
TRBV30	12	TRBJ1-5	VWSSGYSNQPQH
TRBV6-5	14	TRBJ1-6	TSSYSSQGRNSPLH
TRBV24-1	15	TRBJ2-5	ATSDQPAGLSQETQY
TRBV29-1	12	TRBJ2-3	SVESYLMVDTQY
TRBV4-2	14	TRBJ2-2	TSSQELAGGGGELF
TRBV6-1	13	TRBJ2-1	ASSGGTGGLNEQF
TRBV29-1	11	TRBJ2-3	SVDVGGADTQY
TRBV11-2	9	NA	ANSLHVEQF
TRBV6-1	16	TRBJ1-1	ASSTGTGGPRMSTEAF
TRBV19	12	TRBJ1-2	ASRPGQGSDGYT
TRBV11-2	11	TRBJ2-5	ADCFESKGTQY
TRBV6-2/TRBV6-3	11	TRBJ2-2	ASSRAYTGELF
TRBV6-6	13	TRBJ2-1	ASSYRDRPRGEQS
TRBV30	11	TRBJ2-2	AWSVRSGRAVF
TRBV19	11	TRBJ2-7	ASSSRDRASWD
TRBV6-5	13	TRBJ1-2	AGRRNRNTDNGYT
TRBV28	13	TRBJ1-5	ASSITGPSNQPQH
TRBV11-2	12	TRBJ1-1	TSSLVVLGTEAF
TRBV29-1	12	TRBJ2-1	SVERGRDYNEQF
TRBV6-1	14	TRBJ2-1	ASSDGLRRDYNEQF
TRBV11-2	12	TRBJ2-5	ASNLITFQEAQY
TRBV10-3	18	TRBJ2-7	AIRPAPGTGGTADPYEQC
TRBV6-5	15	TRBJ2-7	ASCYSPPPTWGYEHY
TRBV12-3/TRBV12-4	14	TRBJ2-1	TSSFRGERFDNEQF
TRBV6-5	13	TRBJ2-5	ASSYTRKGQETQY
TRBV6-2/TRBV6-3	14	TRBJ2-1	ASSSRGSGTLDEQF